Below are 6 T cell receptor beta chains sequenced from a single sample in a study of beta chain features in type 1 diabetes. The authors reverse transcribed all of the isolated RNA, so sequencing captured expressed TCRB transcripts. Using immunoSEQ multiplex PCR, the repertoire was profiled, and TCRdb retains in-frame clones only, with some absent. The repertoire consists of hundreds of thousands of clones, with less than 20% occurring once and the leading ten covering around 0.095%. The material sequenced was naive CD4+ T cells from blood. The receptors come from a man aged 18 to 30 in good health.

This clone was observed a few times. The V and J genes are TRBV6-1 and TRBJ1-2; D uncertain. V lost 7 bases and J lost 2, with 11 bases in between. This CDR3 is built from 13 residues. The germline gives CDR1 MNHNS, CDR2 SASEGT. The CDR3 region is CASILSGNYGYTF. The CDR3 DNA reads TGTGCCAGCATCCTTAGTGGAAACTATGGCTACACCTTC.

This clone appeared a few times. The rearrangement joins TRBV7-8 to TRBJ1-4, with 8 positions matching TRBD1. Germline-derived CDR1 and CDR2 are SGHVS and FQNEAQ. The CDR3 is 15 amino acids. J lost 8 bases, V lost 3 bases, and 8 bases had no gene match. For the CDR3, the DNA is TGTGCCAGCAGCTTGGACAGGGTGGAAGGGGAAAAACTGTTTTTT. This codes for CASSLDRVEGEKLFF.

This clone was found many times. V usage is TRBV4-1 and J usage is TRBJ1-5; D gene uncertain. The V end lost 1 base, the J end lost 2 bases, and 9 bases lay between the germline ends. Germline assignment: CDR1 MGHRA and CDR2 YSYEKL. CDR3 length equals 15 residues. For the CDR3, the DNA is TGCGCCAGCAGCCAAGCACCCGGGGGCAATCAGCCCCAGCATTTT. This translates into CASSQAPGGNQPQHF.

This clone was observed a few times. J is TRBJ2-2 and V is TRBV30; tentatively, D is TRBD2 (5 bases). CDR1 is GTSNPN, CDR2 SVGIG, per germline (reference sequence). The CDR3 is 17 amino acids. Trimming removed 1 base at V and 0 bases at J, with 15 bases between. This CDR3 reads CAWSGVGETTNTGELFF. Here the CDR3 DNA reads TGTGCCTGGAGTGGGGTTGGGGAGACAACGAACACCGGGGAGCTGTTTTTT.

The V call is TRBV7-8, the J call TRBJ1-2, with 7 bases that match TRBD1. Germline CDR1 SGHVS, CDR2 FQNEAQ. The CDR3 loop spans 14 amino acids. Trimming at V came to 7 bases and at J to 4 bases, leaving 9 bases not matched to a gene. The CDR3 DNA sequence: TGTGCCAGCAATTCCGAGGGGGCCGCCTATGGCTACACCTTC. Its translation is CASNSEGAAYGYTF. Combining the CDR3 with reference TRBV7-8 and TRBJ1-2 gives the whole variable domain GAGVSQSPRYKVAKRGQDVALRCDPISGHVSLFWYQQALGQGPEFLTYFQNEAQLDKSGLPSDRFFAERPEGSVSTLKIQRTQQEDSAVYLCASNSEGAAYGYTFGSGTRLTVV.

The sample holds a few counts of this clone. The genes are TRBV10-3 and TRBJ2-5; perhaps TRBD1 as D (5 bases). Germline values: CDR1 ENHRY, CDR2 SYGVKD. CDR3 length: 14 amino acids. V was clipped by 3 bases and J by 6 bases, with 14 bases between them. The CDR3: CAISDGQGGKTQYF. The CDR3 DNA is TGTGCCATCAGTGACGGGCAGGGTGGAAAGACCCAGTACTTC.